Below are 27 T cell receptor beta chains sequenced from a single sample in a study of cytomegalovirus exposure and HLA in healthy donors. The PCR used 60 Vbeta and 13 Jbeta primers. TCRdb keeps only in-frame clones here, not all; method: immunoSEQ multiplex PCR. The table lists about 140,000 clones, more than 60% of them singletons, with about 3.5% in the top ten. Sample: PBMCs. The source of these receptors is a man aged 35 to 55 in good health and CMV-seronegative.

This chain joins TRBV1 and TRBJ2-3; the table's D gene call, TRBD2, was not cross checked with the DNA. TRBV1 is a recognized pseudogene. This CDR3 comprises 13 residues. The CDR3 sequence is CTSSPAVRDTQYF. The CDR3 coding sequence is TGCACCAGCAGCCCAGCGGTGAGGGATACGCAGTATTTT.

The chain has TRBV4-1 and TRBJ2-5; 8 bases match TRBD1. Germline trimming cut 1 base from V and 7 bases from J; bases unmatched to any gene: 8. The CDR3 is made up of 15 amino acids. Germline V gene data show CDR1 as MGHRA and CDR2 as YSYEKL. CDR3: CASSQGPDRVGTQYF. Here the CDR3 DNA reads TGCGCCAGCAGCCAAGGTCCGGACAGGGTGGGGACCCAGTACTTC.

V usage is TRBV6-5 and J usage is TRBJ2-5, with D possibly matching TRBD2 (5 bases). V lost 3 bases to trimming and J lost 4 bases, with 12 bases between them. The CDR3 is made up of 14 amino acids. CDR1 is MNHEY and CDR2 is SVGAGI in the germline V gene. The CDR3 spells CASSYRGIRETQYF. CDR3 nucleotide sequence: TGTGCCAGCAGTTATAGAGGGATTAGAGAGACCCAGTACTTC.

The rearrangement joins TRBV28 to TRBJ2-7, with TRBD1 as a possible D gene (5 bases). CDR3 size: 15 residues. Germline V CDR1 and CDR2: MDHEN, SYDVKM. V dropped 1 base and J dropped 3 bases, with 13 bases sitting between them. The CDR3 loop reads CASSLFRGYIYEQYF. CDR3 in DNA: TGTGCCAGCAGTTTATTTAGGGGCTACATCTACGAGCAGTACTTC.

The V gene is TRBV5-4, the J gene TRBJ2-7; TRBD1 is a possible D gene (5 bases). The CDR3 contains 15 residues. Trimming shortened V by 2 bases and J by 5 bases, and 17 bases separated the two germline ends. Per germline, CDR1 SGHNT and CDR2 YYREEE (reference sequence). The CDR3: CASSLRTPATDEQYF. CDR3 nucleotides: TGTGCCAGCAGCTTACGGACACCCGCCACCGACGAGCAGTACTTC.

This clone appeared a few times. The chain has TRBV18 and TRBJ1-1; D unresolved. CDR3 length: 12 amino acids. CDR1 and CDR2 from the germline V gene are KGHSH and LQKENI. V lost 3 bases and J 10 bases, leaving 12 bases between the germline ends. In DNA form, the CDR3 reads TGTGCCAGCTCACCGAAATCCCACGGAGCTTTCTTT. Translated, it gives CASSPKSHGAFF. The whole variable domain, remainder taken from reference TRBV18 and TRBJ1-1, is NAGVMQNPRHLVRRRGQEARLRCSPMKGHSHVYWYRQLPEEGLKFMVYLQKENIIDESGMPKERFSAEFPKEGPSILRIQQVVRGDSAAYFCASSPKSHGAFFGQGTRLTVV.

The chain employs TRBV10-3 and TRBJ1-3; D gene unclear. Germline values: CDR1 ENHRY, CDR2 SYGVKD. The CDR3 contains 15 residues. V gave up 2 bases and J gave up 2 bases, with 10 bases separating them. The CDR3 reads CAISERGGPGNTIYF. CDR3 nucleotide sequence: TGTGCCATCAGTGAGAGAGGAGGGCCTGGAAACACCATATATTTT.

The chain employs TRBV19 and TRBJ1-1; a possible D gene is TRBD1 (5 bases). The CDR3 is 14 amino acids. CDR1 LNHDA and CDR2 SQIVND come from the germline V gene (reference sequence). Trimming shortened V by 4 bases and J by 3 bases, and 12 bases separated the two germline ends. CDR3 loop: CASSKQDRYTEAFF. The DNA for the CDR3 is TGTGCCAGTAGTAAACAGGATAGATACACTGAAGCTTTCTTT.

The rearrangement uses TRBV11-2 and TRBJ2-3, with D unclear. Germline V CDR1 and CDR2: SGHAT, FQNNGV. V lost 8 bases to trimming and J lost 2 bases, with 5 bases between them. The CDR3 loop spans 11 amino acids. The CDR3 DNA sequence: TGTGCCAGCGAGGACACAGATACGCAGTATTTT. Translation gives CASEDTDTQYF.

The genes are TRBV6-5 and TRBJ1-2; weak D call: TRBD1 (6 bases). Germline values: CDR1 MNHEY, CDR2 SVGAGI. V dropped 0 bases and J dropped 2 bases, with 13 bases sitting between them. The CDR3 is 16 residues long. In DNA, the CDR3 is TGTGCCAGCAGTTACTCTTTGGGCAGGGGAAACTATGGCTACACCTTC. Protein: CASSYSLGRGNYGYTF.

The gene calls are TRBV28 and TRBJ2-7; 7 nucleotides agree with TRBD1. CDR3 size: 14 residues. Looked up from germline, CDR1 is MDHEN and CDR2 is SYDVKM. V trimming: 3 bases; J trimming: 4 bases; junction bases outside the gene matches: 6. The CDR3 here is CASSFVGQMYEQYF. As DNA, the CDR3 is TGTGCCAGCAGTTTTGTGGGACAGATGTACGAGCAGTACTTC.

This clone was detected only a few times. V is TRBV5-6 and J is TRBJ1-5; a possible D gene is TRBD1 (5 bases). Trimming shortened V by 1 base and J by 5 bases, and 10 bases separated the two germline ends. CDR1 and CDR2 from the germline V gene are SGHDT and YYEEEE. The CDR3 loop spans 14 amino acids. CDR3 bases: TGTGCCAGCAGCTTGACAGGATCGGATCAGCCCCAGCATTTT. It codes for CASSLTGSDQPQHF.

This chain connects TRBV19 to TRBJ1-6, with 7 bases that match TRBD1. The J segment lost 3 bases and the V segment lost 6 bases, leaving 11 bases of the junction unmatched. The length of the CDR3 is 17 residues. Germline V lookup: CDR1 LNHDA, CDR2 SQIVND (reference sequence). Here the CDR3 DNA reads TGTGCCAGTAGATCGATCCGGACAGGACACTATAATTCACCCCTCCACTTT. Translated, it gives CASRSIRTGHYNSPLHF.

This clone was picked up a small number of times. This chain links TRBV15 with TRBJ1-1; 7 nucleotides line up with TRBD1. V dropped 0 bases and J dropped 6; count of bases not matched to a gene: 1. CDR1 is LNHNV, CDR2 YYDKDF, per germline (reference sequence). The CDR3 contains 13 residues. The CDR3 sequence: CATSRDGTAEAFF. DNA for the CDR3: TGTGCCACCAGCAGAGATGGGACAGCTGAAGCTTTCTTT.

The CDR3: CASSLYDRVLNQPQHF. The DNA of the CDR3 is TGTGCCAGCAGCCTTTACGACAGGGTTTTGAATCAGCCCCAGCATTTT. The genes are TRBV21-1 and TRBJ1-5; TRBD1 is the table's D call and was not checked against the DNA. TRBV21-1 is deemed a pseudogene. CDR3 length equals 16 residues.

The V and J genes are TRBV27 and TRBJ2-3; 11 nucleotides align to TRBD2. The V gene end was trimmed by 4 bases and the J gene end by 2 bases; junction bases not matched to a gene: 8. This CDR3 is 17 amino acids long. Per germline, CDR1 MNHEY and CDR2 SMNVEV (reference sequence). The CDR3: CASSYYLAGGPTDTQYF. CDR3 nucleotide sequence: TGTGCCAGCAGTTACTATCTAGCGGGGGGACCCACAGATACGCAGTATTTT.

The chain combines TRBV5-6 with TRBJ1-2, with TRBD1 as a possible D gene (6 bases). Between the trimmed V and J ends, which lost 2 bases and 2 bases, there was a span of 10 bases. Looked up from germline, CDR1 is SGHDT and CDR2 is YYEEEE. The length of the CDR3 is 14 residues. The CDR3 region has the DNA TGTGCCAGCAGCTTACAGGGAATCAACTATGGCTACACCTTC. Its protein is CASSLQGINYGYTF. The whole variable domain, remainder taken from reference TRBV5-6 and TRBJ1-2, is DAGVTQSPTHLIKTRGQQVTLRCSPKSGHDTVSWYQQALGQGPQFIFQYYEEEERQRGNFPDRFSGHQFPNYSSELNVNALLLGDSALYLCASSLQGINYGYTFGSGTRLTVV.

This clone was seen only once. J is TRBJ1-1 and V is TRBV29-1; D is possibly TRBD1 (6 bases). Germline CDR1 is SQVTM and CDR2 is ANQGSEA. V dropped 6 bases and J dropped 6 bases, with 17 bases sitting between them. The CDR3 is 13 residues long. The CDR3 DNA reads TGCAGCGTGGCTAACACAGGGAATTCTGAAGCTTTCTTT. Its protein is CSVANTGNSEAFF.

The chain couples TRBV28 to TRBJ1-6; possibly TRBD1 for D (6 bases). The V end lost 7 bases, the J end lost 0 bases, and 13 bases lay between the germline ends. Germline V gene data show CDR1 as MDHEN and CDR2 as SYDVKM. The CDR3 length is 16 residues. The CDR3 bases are TGTGCCAGCACTCGGCAGGGGAGCTCCTATAATTCACCCCTCCACTTT. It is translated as CASTRQGSSYNSPLHF.

This chain's CDR3 is CASSEQGGGYNEQFF. CDR3 in DNA: TGTGCCAGCAGTGAGCAGGGAGGGGGGTACAATGAGCAGTTCTTC. The chain is built from TRBV2 and TRBJ2-1, with D perhaps TRBD2 (7 bases). The CDR3 is made up of 15 amino acids. Trimming took 3 bases from V and 4 from J, leaving 13 bases between them. Germline assignment: CDR1 SNHLY and CDR2 FYNNEI.

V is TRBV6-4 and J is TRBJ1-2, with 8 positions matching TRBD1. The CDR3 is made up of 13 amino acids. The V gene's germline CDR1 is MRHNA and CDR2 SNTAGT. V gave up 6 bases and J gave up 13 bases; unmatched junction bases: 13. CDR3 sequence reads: CASRPGQGVVFTF. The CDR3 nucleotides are TGTGCCAGCAGACCCGGACAGGGAGTAGTCTTCACCTTC.

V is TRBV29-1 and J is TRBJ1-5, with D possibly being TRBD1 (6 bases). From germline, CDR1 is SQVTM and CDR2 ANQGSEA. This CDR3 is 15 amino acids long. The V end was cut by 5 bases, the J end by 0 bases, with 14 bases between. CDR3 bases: TGCAGCGTTAGGACAGACCGAAATAGCAATCAGCCCCAGCATTTT. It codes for CSVRTDRNSNQPQHF.

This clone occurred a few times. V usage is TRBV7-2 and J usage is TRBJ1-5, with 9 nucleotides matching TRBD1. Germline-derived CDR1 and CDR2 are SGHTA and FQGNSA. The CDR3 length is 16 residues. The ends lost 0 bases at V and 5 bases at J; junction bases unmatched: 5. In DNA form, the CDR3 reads TGTGCCAGCAGCTTAGCACGGACAGGGGCCTATCAGCCCCAGCATTTT. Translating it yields CASSLARTGAYQPQHF.

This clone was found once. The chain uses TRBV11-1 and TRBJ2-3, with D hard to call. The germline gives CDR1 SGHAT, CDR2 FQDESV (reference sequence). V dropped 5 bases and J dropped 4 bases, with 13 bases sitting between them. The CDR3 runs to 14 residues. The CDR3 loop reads CASSQVYSSDTQYF. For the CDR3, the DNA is TGTGCCAGCAGCCAGGTATACAGTTCAGATACGCAGTATTTT. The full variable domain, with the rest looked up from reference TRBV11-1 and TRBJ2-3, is EAEVAQSPRYKITEKSQAVAFWCDPISGHATLYWYRQILGQGPELLVQFQDESVVDDSQLPKDRFSAERLKGVDSTLKIQPAELGDSAMYLCASSQVYSSDTQYFGPGTRLTVL.

The CDR3 DNA is TGTGCCAGCAGCTTCCTCGGGACAGGGGAAGAGCAGTACTTC. This encodes CASSFLGTGEEQYF. This chain connects TRBV5-8 to TRBJ2-7; 10 nucleotides align to TRBD1. The length of the CDR3 is 14 residues. The V segment lost 2 bases and the J segment 7 bases; nucleotides outside the gene matches: 6. CDR1 SGHTS and CDR2 YDEGEE come from the germline V gene.

The CDR3, as DNA: TGTGCCAGCAGCCCAGGGACAGACGTTAATGAAAAACTGTTTTTT. Translated, it gives CASSPGTDVNEKLFF. The chain carries TRBV7-9 and TRBJ1-4; 7 bases are a match to TRBD1. CDR3 length: 15 residues. Germline CDR1 and CDR2: SEHNR and FQNEAQ (reference sequence). The V segment lost 5 bases and the J segment 4 bases; nucleotides outside the gene matches: 7.

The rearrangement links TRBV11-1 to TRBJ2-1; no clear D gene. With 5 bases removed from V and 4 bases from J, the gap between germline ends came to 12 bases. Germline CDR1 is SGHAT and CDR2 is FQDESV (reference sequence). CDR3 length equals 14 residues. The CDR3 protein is CASSRERIYNEQFF. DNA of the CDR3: TGTGCCAGCAGCCGAGAGAGAATTTACAATGAGCAGTTCTTC.